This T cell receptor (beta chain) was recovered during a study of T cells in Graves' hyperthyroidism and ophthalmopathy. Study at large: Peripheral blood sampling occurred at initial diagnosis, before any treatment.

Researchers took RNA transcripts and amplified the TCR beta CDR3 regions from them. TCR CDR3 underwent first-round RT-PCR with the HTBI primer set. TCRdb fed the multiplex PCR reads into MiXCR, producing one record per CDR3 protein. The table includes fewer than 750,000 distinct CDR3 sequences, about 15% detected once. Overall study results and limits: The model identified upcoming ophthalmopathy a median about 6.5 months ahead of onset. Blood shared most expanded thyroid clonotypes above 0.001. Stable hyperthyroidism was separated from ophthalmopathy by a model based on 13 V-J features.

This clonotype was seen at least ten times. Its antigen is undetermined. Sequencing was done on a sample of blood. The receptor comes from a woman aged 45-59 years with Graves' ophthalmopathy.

CDR3 in amino acids: CASSPTGTNTDTQYF. The CDR3 nucleotides are TGTGCCAGCAGTCCAACCGGGACTAACACAGATACGCAGTATTTT. The chain couples TRBV3-1 to TRBJ2-3; the match to TRBD2 covers 7 bases. The V and J ends lost 6 bases and 2 bases, in that order; junction bases with no gene match: 8. The CDR3 extends over 15 amino acids. The germline gives CDR1 LGHDT, CDR2 YNNKEL (reference sequence).